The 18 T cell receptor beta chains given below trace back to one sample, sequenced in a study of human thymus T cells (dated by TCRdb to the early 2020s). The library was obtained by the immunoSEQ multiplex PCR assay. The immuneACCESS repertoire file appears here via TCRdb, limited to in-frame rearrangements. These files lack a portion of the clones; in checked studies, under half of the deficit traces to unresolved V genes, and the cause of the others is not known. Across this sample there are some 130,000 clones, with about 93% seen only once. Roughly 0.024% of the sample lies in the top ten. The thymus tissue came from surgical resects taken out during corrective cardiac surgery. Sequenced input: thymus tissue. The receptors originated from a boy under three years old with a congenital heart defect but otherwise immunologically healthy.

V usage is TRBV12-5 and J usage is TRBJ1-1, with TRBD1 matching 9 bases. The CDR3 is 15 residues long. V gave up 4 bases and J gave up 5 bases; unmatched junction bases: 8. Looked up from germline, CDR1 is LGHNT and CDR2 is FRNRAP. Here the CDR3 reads CASGSDRDRVTEAFF. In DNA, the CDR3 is TGTGCTAGTGGTTCCGACCGGGACAGGGTGACTGAAGCTTTCTTT.

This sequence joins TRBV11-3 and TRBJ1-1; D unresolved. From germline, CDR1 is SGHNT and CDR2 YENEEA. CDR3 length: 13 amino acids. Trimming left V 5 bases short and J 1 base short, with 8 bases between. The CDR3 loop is CASSLRGNTEAFF. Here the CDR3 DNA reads TGTGCCAGCAGCCTACGGGGGAACACTGAAGCTTTCTTT. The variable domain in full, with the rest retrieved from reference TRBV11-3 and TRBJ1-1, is EAGVVQSPRYKIIEKKQPVAFWCNPISGHNTLYWYLQNLGQGPELLIRYENEEAVDDSQLPKDRFSAERLKGVDSTLKIQPAELGDSAVYLCASSLRGNTEAFFGQGTRLTVV.

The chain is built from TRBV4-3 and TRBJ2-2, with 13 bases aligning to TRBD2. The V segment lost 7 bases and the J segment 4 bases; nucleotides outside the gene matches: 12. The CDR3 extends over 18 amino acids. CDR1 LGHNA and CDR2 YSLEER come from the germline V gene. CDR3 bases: TGCGCCAGCACCCCGGGACTAGCGGGGCGCTTGGGCACCGGGGAGCTGTTTTTT. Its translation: CASTPGLAGRLGTGELFF.

The CDR3: CASSYSTRGVYNEQFF. Here the CDR3 DNA reads TGTGCCAGCAGTTACTCGACGCGGGGGGTGTACAATGAGCAGTTCTTC. This rearrangement joins TRBV6-6 to TRBJ2-1; 8 nucleotides agree with TRBD2. The V segment lost 0 bases and the J segment 4 bases; nucleotides outside the gene matches: 5. The V gene's germline CDR1 is MNHNY and CDR2 SVGAGI (reference sequence). This CDR3 is built from 16 residues.

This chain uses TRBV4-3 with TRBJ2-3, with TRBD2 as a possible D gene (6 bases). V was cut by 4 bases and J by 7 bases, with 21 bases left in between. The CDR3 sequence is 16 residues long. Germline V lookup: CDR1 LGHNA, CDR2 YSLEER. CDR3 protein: CASSRMKGRGKHTQYF. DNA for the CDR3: TGCGCCAGCAGCCGCATGAAAGGGCGGGGTAAGCATACGCAGTATTTT.

CDR3 DNA: TGTGCCAGCAGCTTGACTAGCTCCTACAATGAGCAGTTCTTC. Amino acid sequence: CASSLTSSYNEQFF. The genes are TRBV5-4 and TRBJ2-1, with D tentatively TRBD2 (5 bases). CDR1 is SGHNT, CDR2 YYREEE, per germline (reference sequence). Trimming left V 1 base short and J 0 bases short, with 5 bases between. This CDR3 is built from 14 residues.

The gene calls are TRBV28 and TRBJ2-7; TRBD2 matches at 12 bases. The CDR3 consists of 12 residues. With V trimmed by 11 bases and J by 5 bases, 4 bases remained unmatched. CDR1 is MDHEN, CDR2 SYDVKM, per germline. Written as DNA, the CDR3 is TGTGCCTCCCGGACTAGCGGGGACGAGCAGTACTTC. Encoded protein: CASRTSGDEQYF.

The CDR3: CASRSQGHADWSENTEAFF. In DNA form, the CDR3 reads TGTGCCAGTAGATCCCAGGGCCACGCGGATTGGTCTGAAAACACTGAAGCTTTCTTT. The chain couples TRBV19 to TRBJ1-1; tentatively, D is TRBD1 (5 bases). Germline V gives CDR1 LNHDA, CDR2 SQIVND (reference sequence). V was cut by 6 bases and J by 2 bases, with 28 bases left in between. The CDR3 consists of 19 residues.

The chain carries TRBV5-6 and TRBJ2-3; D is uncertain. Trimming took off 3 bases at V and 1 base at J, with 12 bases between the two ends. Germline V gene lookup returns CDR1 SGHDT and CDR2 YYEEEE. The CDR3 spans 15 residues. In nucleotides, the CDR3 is TGTGCCAGCAGCTGGCTACTAAGGGGCACAGATACGCAGTATTTT. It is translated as CASSWLLRGTDTQYF.

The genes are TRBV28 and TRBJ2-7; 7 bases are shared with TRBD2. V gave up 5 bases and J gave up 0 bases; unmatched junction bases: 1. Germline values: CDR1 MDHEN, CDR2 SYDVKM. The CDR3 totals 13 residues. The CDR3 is CASSPGGSYEQYF. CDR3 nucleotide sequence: TGTGCCAGCAGTCCGGGGGGCTCCTACGAGCAGTACTTC.

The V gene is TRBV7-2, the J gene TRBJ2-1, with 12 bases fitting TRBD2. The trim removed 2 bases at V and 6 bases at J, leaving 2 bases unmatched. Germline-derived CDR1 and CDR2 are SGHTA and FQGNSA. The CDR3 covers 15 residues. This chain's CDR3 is CASSLSSGGANEQFF. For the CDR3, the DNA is TGTGCCAGCAGCTTATCTAGCGGGGGGGCCAATGAGCAGTTCTTC.

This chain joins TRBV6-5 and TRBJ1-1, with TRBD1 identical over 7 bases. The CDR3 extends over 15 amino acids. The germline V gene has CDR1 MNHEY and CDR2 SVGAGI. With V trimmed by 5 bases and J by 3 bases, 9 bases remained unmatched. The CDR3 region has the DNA TGTGCCAGCAGTGTACAGGGGTTGGGTGACACTGAAGCTTTCTTT. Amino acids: CASSVQGLGDTEAFF.

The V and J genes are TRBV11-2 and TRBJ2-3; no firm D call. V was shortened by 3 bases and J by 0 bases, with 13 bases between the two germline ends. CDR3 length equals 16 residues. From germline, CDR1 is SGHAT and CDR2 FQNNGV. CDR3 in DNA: TGTGCCAGCAGCTTGGGTTCTGGTACTAGCACAGATACGCAGTATTTT. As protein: CASSLGSGTSTDTQYF.

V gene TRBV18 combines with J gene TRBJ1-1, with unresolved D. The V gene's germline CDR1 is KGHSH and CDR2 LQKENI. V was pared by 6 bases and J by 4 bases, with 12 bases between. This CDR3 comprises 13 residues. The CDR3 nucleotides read TGTGCCAGCTCGGGCCGCTGGGGCACTGAAGCTTTCTTT. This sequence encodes CASSGRWGTEAFF.

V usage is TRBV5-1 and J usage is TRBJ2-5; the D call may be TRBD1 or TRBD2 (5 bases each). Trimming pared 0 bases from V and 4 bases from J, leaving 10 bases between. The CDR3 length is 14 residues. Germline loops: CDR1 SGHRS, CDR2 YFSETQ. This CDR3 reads CASSLDGTRETQYF. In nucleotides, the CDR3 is TGCGCCAGCAGCTTGGATGGGACCCGAGAGACCCAGTACTTC.

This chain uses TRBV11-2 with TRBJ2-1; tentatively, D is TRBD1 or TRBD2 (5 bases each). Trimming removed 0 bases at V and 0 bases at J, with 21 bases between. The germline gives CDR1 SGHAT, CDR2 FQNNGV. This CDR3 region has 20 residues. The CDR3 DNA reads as TGTGCCAGCAGCTTAGATCGGGACCCTATGGCGGCTAGCTCCTACAATGAGCAGTTCTTC. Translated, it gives CASSLDRDPMAASSYNEQFF.

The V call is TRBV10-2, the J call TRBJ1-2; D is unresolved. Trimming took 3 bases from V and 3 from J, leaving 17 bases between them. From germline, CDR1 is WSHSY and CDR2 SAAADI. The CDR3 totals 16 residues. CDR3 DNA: TGCGCCAGCAGTGAACCACGGGTGATGGGGTACTATGGCTACACCTTC. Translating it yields CASSEPRVMGYYGYTF.

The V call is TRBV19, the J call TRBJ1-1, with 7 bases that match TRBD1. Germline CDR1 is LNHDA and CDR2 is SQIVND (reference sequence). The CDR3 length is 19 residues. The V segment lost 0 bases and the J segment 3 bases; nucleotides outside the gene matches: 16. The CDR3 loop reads CASSIDLGTARKTDTEAFF. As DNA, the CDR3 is TGTGCCAGTAGTATAGATTTGGGGACAGCCCGAAAAACGGACACTGAAGCTTTCTTT.